These T cell receptor beta chains were read from a single sample in a study of blood T cell repertoires in COVID-19. Repertoires were generated with immunoSEQ multiplex PCR, while TCRdb's copy carries only in-frame clones and drops some. This table holds some 180,000 clones, 85% to 90% found once. The source material was peripheral blood. The receptors originated from a man aged 40-50 years with active or convalescent COVID-19. CDR3s include the opening cysteine and the closing phenylalanine or tryptophan. The D gene is left open where the match is weak. Expanded clones get a size class; other rows say once, few or many, or leave the size out.

D: NA
J: TRBJ1-1
size: NA
V: TRBV30
DNA: TGTGCCTGGAGTCCTCGGCCAGGGATCCCTGAAGCTTTCTTT
CDR3: CAWSPRPGIPEAFF

D: NA
J: TRBJ2-1
size: NA
V: TRBV7-8
DNA: TGTGCCAGCAGCTTAGAAGGGGGGGTCTCCTACAATGAGCAGTTCTTC
CDR3: CASSLEGGVSYNEQFF

D: NA
J: TRBJ2-5
size: few
V: TRBV29-1
DNA: TGCAGCACCCGGGACTCTCAAGAGACCCAGTACTTC
CDR3: CSTRDSQETQYF

D: TRBD2
J: TRBJ2-1
size: once
V: TRBV4-2
DNA: TGTGCCAGCAGCCCGGCTAGCGGGTCCTACAATGAGCAGTTCTTC
CDR3: CASSPASGSYNEQFF

D: TRBD1
J: TRBJ2-2
size: few
V: TRBV6-5
DNA: TGTGCCAGCAGTTACTCGAGGAGACAGGGTGCCGGGGAGCTGTTTTTT
CDR3: CASSYSRRQGAGELFF

D: NA
J: TRBJ1-5
size: NA
V: TRBV10-3
DNA: TGTGCCATCTCGCCTGATGTGGCGGGTAGCAATCAGCCCCAGCATTTT
CDR3: CAISPDVAGSNQPQHF

D: NA
J: TRBJ2-3
size: once
V: TRBV5-1
DNA: TGCGCCAGCGGCCAGGCAAGCACAGATACGCAGTATTTT
CDR3: CASGQASTDTQYF

D: NA
J: TRBJ1-1
size: NA
V: TRBV5-1
DNA: TGCGCCAGCAGCTTCCCCGGCACTGAAGCTTTCTTT
CDR3: CASSFPGTEAFF

D: TRBD2
J: TRBJ2-1
size: NA
V: TRBV3-1/TRBV3-2
DNA: TGTGCCAGCAGCCAAGATCCCAGCGGGAGGGTGGGTGAGCAGTTCTTC
CDR3: CASSQDPSGRVGEQFF

D: TRBD1
J: TRBJ1-5
size: NA
V: TRBV18
DNA: TGTGCCAGCTCAACACGCACCGGGACAGGGGGCTTTCAGCCCCAGCATTTT
CDR3: CASSTRTGTGGFQPQHF

D: NA
J: TRBJ2-7
size: NA
V: TRBV6-5
DNA: TGTGCCGCCTCGCGGGGGCGGACCTACGAGCAGTACTTC
CDR3: CAASRGRTYEQYF

D: NA
J: TRBJ1-5
size: NA
V: TRBV28
DNA: TGTGCCAGCAATAGTGGTTTCGGGGGGCCAGCATTTGGGTCCCAGCATTTT
CDR3: CASNSGFGGPAFGSQHF

D: TRBD1
J: TRBJ2-1
size: NA
V: TRBV7-2
DNA: TGTGCCAGCAGCTTAGTAGGGACAGGGATGAACAATGAGCAGTTCTTC
CDR3: CASSLVGTGMNNEQFF

D: NA
J: TRBJ1-1
size: NA
V: TRBV29-1
DNA: TGCAGCGTTGAAGATCAGGGCAGAATGAACACTGAAGCTTTCTTT
CDR3: CSVEDQGRMNTEAFF

D: TRBD1
J: TRBJ2-7
size: NA
V: TRBV19
DNA: TGTGCCAGTAGTGGCCGGGACAGGGGATACGAGCAGTACTTC
CDR3: CASSGRDRGYEQYF

D: NA
J: TRBJ1-1
size: NA
V: TRBV11-3
DNA: TGTGCCAGCAGCGAGCAGGGGCCTGAAGCTTTCTTT
CDR3: CASSEQGPEAFF

D: NA
J: TRBJ1-1
size: NA
V: TRBV15
DNA: TGTGCCACCAGCGCATCATCCGGGGGGAACACTGAAGCTTTCTTT
CDR3: CATSASSGGNTEAFF

D: TRBD1
J: TRBJ2-5
size: NA
V: TRBV28
DNA: TGTGCCAGCAGTTCTCAGGGGGAGCAAGAGACCCAGTACTTC
CDR3: CASSSQGEQETQYF

D: TRBD2
J: TRBJ2-7
size: NA
V: TRBV6-2/TRBV6-3
DNA: TGTGCCAGCAGTTACTCACCCAGCGGGGTGTTCTACGAGCAGTACTTC
CDR3: CASSYSPSGVFYEQYF

D: TRBD1
J: TRBJ1-3
size: few
V: TRBV6-5
DNA: TGTGCCAGCAGTTATTCGGGACAGGGCCGAAACACCATATATTTT
CDR3: CASSYSGQGRNTIYF

D: NA
J: TRBJ2-7
size: NA
V: TRBV27
DNA: TGTGCCAGCAGTTTCAGGGACACGACCTACGAGCAGTACTTC
CDR3: CASSFRDTTYEQYF

D: TRBD2
J: TRBJ2-1
size: NA
V: TRBV2
DNA: TGTGCCAGCAGTGAATGGCTAGCGGGAGGGGGTGAGCAGTTCTTC
CDR3: CASSEWLAGGGEQFF

D: NA
J: TRBJ2-5
size: NA
V: TRBV7-8
DNA: TGTGCCAGCCGGCATGACCGCAGGGGATCCCAAGAGACCCAGTACTTC
CDR3: CASRHDRRGSQETQYF

D: TRBD2
J: TRBJ2-7
size: NA
V: TRBV5-1
DNA: TGCGCCAGCAGCTTGGGGGACAGGGGACTAGCGGGAGCTTGGGAGCAGTACTTC
CDR3: CASSLGDRGLAGAWEQYF

D: NA
J: TRBJ2-7
size: NA
V: TRBV3-1/TRBV3-2
DNA: TGTGCCAGCAGCCAAGTGTCGAGGGAGCAGTACTTC
CDR3: CASSQVSREQYF

D: NA
J: TRBJ1-1
size: NA
V: TRBV6-2/TRBV6-3
DNA: TGTGCCAGCAGTTACTCGATGGCAGGGATCCCACACACTGAAGCTTTCTTT
CDR3: CASSYSMAGIPHTEAFF

D: TRBD2
J: TRBJ2-5
size: NA
V: TRBV5-1
DNA: TGCGCCAGCAGCCCCCGGGAGGGGTATCAAGAGACCCAGTACTTC
CDR3: CASSPREGYQETQYF

D: NA
J: TRBJ1-1
size: NA
V: TRBV7-2
DNA: TGTGCCAGCAGCTTATACAGCGGGGGGAACACTGAAGCTTTCTTT
CDR3: CASSLYSGGNTEAFF

D: TRBD1
J: TRBJ2-7
size: NA
V: TRBV5-5
DNA: TGTGCCAGCAGCTCAAAACCGGGACAGGGTATCCACGAGCAGTACTTC
CDR3: CASSSKPGQGIHEQYF

D: NA
J: TRBJ1-6
size: few
V: TRBV18
DNA: TGTGCCAGCTCACCCCGGGACTCAGACTCACCCCTCCACTTT
CDR3: CASSPRDSDSPLHF

D: NA
J: TRBJ1-5
size: NA
V: TRBV7-9
DNA: TGTGCCAGCAGCTTAGCGGGCTTTGGTCGCAATCAGCCCCAGCATTTT
CDR3: CASSLAGFGRNQPQHF

D: TRBD2
J: TRBJ2-2
size: NA
V: TRBV27
DNA: TGTGCCAGCAGTTTGGGGCTAGCGGGCAACACCGGGGAGCTGTTTTTT
CDR3: CASSLGLAGNTGELFF

D: TRBD2
J: TRBJ2-1
size: NA
V: TRBV5-3
DNA: TGTGCCAGAAGCTTGGTGGCGGGGGGCGATCAGGAGCAGTTCTTC
CDR3: CARSLVAGGDQEQFF

D: NA
J: TRBJ1-5
size: few
V: TRBV12-3/TRBV12-4
DNA: TGTGCCAGCAGTCCGATAAACGGGGAGCCCCAGCATTTT
CDR3: CASSPINGEPQHF

D: TRBD2
J: TRBJ2-3
size: NA
V: TRBV4-1
DNA: TGCGCCAGCAGCCCCAGCGGGGGGGCCGATACGCAGTATTTT
CDR3: CASSPSGGADTQYF

D: TRBD2
J: TRBJ2-1
size: NA
V: TRBV7-3
DNA: TGTGCCAGCAGCTTAACGCTAGCGGGGGGGCCACAATTCTTC
CDR3: CASSLTLAGGPQFF

D: NA
J: TRBJ1-5
size: once
V: TRBV19
DNA: TGTGCCAGTAGTATTGAGCTTCAGCCCCAGCATTTT
CDR3: CASSIELQPQHF

D: TRBD1
J: TRBJ1-2
size: NA
V: TRBV5-6
DNA: TGTGCCAGCAGCTTGGGGGACAGCTATGGCTACACCTTC
CDR3: CASSLGDSYGYTF

D: NA
J: TRBJ1-5
size: NA
V: TRBV4-1
DNA: TGCGCCAGCAGTCTCGACGGGAATCAGCCCCAGCATTTT
CDR3: CASSLDGNQPQHF

D: NA
J: TRBJ1-3
size: few
V: TRBV7-2
DNA: TGTGCCAGCAGCTTAGAGGGGCAGGGGCTCAGAAACACCATATATTTT
CDR3: CASSLEGQGLRNTIYF

D: NA
J: TRBJ2-7
size: NA
V: TRBV12-5
DNA: TGTGCTAGTGGTTTGATAGGGGCCTACGAGCAGTACTTC
CDR3: CASGLIGAYEQYF

D: TRBD1
J: TRBJ1-4
size: NA
V: TRBV11-3
DNA: TGTGCCAGCAGCAACCCAGGGGGTACTAATGAAAAACTGTTTTTT
CDR3: CASSNPGGTNEKLFF

D: TRBD1
J: TRBJ1-2
size: NA
V: TRBV5-1
DNA: TGCGCCAGCAGTCGTACCGACAGGGCTGGCTATGGCTACACCTTC
CDR3: CASSRTDRAGYGYTF

D: NA
J: TRBJ1-1
size: NA
V: TRBV7-8
DNA: TGTGCCAGCAGCCCCTCTGCTGAGCGCAACACTGAAGCTTTCTTT
CDR3: CASSPSAERNTEAFF

D: TRBD1
J: TRBJ2-2
size: NA
V: TRBV11-2
DNA: TGTGCCAGCAGCTCGGGACAGTTAAACTTCTGGGATCCCGGGGAGCTGTTTTTT
CDR3: CASSSGQLNFWDPGELFF

D: NA
J: TRBJ2-5
size: few
V: TRBV11-2
DNA: TGTGCCAGCAGCTATCGGGAGACCCAGTACTTC
CDR3: CASSYRETQYF

D: NA
J: TRBJ1-3
size: NA
V: TRBV6-5
DNA: TGTGCCAGCAGTCCCGGGTCTTCGGGTGGAAACACCATATATTTT
CDR3: CASSPGSSGGNTIYF

D: TRBD2
J: TRBJ2-7
size: NA
V: TRBV3-1/TRBV3-2
DNA: TGTGCCAGCAGCCAAGAGTTGGGTGTAGCGGGAGTGTGGCAGTACTTC
CDR3: CASSQELGVAGVWQYF

D: TRBD1
J: TRBJ1-2
size: NA
V: TRBV4-1
DNA: TGCGCCAGCAGCCCGAGACAGGGGGCTCTCGACTATGGCTACACCTTC
CDR3: CASSPRQGALDYGYTF

D: TRBD2
J: TRBJ2-3
size: NA
V: TRBV9
DNA: TGTGCCAGCAGCGAGACTAGCGGGGGAGATACGCAGTATTTT
CDR3: CASSETSGGDTQYF

D: NA
J: TRBJ2-3
size: once
V: TRBV3-1/TRBV3-2
DNA: TGTGCCAGCAGCCAAAGAGGCAGGGGGGTGGATACGCAGTATTTT
CDR3: CASSQRGRGVDTQYF

D: NA
J: TRBJ2-2
size: NA
V: TRBV29-1
DNA: TGCAGCGTTAACACAGGGATCGGGGAGCTGTTTTTT
CDR3: CSVNTGIGELFF

D: NA
J: TRBJ2-7
size: NA
V: TRBV4-1
DNA: TGCGCCAGCAGCTTTGAAGGGGGCTACGAGCAGTACTTC
CDR3: CASSFEGGYEQYF

D: NA
J: TRBJ1-1
size: NA
V: TRBV6-2/TRBV6-3
DNA: TGTGCCAGCAGTCCGGGTGTTTTCACTGAAGCTTTCTTT
CDR3: CASSPGVFTEAFF

D: NA
J: TRBJ1-1
size: NA
V: TRBV11-1
DNA: TGTGCCAGCAGCCTATTAACAGGGTTGAACACTGAAGCTTTCTTT
CDR3: CASSLLTGLNTEAFF

D: NA
J: TRBJ1-3
size: NA
V: TRBV10-3
DNA: TGTGCCACCCAGAGGGTTGCTGGAAACACCATATATTTT
CDR3: CATQRVAGNTIYF

D: NA
J: TRBJ1-5
size: NA
V: TRBV18
DNA: TGTGCCAGCTCTAACCAGGAGGGGTATAGCAATCAGCCCCAGCATTTT
CDR3: CASSNQEGYSNQPQHF

D: NA
J: TRBJ2-2
size: NA
V: TRBV5-4
DNA: TGTGCCAGCACCCCGAGGGGGGGATCGGGGTCGAGCACCGGGGAGCTGTTTTTT
CDR3: CASTPRGGSGSSTGELFF

D: TRBD1
J: TRBJ1-4
size: once
V: TRBV4-3
DNA: TGCGCCAGCAGCCAAGCCGGGACAGGGTCGGTAAAACTGTTTTTT
CDR3: CASSQAGTGSVKLFF